One T cell receptor (beta chain) is described in this entry. The antigen is not known. Replicate PCRs for sorted subsets used 200 to 250 ng DNA; this equaled 33,000 or so T cell genomes. Repertoires were generated with immunoSEQ multiplex PCR, while TCRdb's copy carries only in-frame clones and drops some. The table lists around 1,000,000 clones, 60% to 85% of them singletons. The germline V gene has CDR1 SNHLY and CDR2 FYNNEI. The CDR3 sequence is 14 residues long. Trimming cost V 10 bases and J 2 bases; bases outside gene matches: 11. This sample stems from a study of shared clonotypes between healthy human individuals. Across the study: Plates per donor: three CD4 naive, three CD4 memory, two CD8 naive, one CD8 memory.

Subsets obtained from CD4+ cells comprised CD45RA+ naive and CD45RA-negative memory cells. Study conclusions and caveats: Clonotype sharing across four donors was observed for about 5.5% of naive CD4 clonotypes.

The clonotype was recovered from a young man in good health. Some clones in this sample may be carry-over from other donors' samples. The V and J genes are TRBV2 and TRBJ2-7; 7 bases are a match to TRBD1. The sample taken for sequencing was memory CD4+ T cells from PBMCs. Subset specified: CD45RA-negative fraction. CDR3 DNA sequence: TGTGCCACCTCCCGGGACAGTACTGCCTACGAGCAGTACTTC. Amino acid sequence: CATSRDSTAYEQYF.